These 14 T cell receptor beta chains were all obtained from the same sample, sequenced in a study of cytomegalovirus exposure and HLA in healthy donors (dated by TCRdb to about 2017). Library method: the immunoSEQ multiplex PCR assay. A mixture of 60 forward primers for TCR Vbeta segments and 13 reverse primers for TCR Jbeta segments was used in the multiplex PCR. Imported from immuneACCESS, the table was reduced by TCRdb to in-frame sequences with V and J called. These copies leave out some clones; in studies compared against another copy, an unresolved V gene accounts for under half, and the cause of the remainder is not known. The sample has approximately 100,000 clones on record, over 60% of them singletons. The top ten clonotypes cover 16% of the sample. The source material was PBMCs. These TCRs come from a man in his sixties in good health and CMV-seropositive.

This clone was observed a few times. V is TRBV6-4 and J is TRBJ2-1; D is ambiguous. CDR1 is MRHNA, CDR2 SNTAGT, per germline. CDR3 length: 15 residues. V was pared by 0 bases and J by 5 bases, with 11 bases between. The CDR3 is CASSDSGGTHNEQFF. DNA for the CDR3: TGTGCCAGCAGTGACTCCGGTGGTACTCACAATGAGCAGTTCTTC.

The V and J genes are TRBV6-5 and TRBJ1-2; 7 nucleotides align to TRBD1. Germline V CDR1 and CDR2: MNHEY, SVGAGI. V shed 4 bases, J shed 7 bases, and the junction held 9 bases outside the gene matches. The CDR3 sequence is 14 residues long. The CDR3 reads CASSSPGTVSGYTF. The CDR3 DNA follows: TGTGCCAGCAGTTCCCCGGGGACAGTTTCTGGCTACACCTTC.

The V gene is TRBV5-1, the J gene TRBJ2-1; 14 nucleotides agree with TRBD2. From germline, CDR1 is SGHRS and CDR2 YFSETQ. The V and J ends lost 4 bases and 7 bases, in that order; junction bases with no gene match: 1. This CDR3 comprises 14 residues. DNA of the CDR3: TGCGCCAGCAGCGGGACTAGCGGGGGAAATGAGCAGTTCTTC. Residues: CASSGTSGGNEQFF.

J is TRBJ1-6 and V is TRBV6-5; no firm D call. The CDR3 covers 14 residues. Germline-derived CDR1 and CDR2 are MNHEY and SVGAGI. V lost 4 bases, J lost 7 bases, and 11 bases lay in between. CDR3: CASSFGRQNSPLHF. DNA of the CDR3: TGTGCCAGCAGTTTCGGCAGGCAGAATTCACCCCTCCACTTT.

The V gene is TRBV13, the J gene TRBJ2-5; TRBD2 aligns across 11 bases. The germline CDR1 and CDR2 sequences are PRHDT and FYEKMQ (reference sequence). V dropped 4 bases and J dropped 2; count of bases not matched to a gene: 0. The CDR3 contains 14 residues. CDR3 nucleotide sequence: TGTGCCAGCAGCTCTAGCGGGGGGCAAGAGACCCAGTACTTC. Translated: CASSSSGGQETQYF.

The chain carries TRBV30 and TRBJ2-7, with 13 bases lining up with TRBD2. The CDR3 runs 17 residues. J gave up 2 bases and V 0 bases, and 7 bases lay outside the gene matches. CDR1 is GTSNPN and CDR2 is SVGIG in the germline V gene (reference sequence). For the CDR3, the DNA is TGTGCCTGGAGTGTACCGGGGACTAGCGGGGCGACCTACGAGCAGTACTTC. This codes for CAWSVPGTSGATYEQYF.

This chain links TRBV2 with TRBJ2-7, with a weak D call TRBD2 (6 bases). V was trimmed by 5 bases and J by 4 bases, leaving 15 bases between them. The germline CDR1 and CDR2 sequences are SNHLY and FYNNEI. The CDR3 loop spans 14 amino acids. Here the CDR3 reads CASSTPGTPYEQYF. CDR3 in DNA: TGTGCCAGCAGTACCCCCGGGACTCCGTACGAGCAGTACTTC. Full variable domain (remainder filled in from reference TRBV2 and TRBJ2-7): EPEVTQTPSHQVTQMGQEVILRCVPISNHLYFYWYRQILGQKVEFLVSFYNNEISEKSEIFDDQFSVERPDGSNFTLKIRSTKLEDSAMYFCASSTPGTPYEQYFGPGTRLTVT.

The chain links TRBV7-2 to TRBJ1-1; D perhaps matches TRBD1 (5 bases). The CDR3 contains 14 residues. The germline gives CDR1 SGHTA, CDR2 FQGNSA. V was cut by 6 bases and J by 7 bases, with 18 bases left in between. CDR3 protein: CASRDTGRGFEAFF. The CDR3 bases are TGTGCCAGCAGGGACACGGGTCGGGGGTTTGAAGCTTTCTTT. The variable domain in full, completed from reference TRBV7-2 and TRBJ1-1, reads GAGVSQSPSNKVTEKGKDVELRCDPISGHTALYWYRQSLGQGLEFLIYFQGNSAPDKSGLPSDRFSAERTGGSVSTLTIQRTQQEDSAVYLCASRDTGRGFEAFFGQGTRLTVV.

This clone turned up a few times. DNA of the CDR3: TGTGCCAGCAGCCCGCCGGGACAGGGGAATGAAAAACTGTTTTTT. Residues: CASSPPGQGNEKLFF. The chain has TRBV4-2 and TRBJ1-4; 10 nucleotides line up with TRBD1. This CDR3 has 15 amino acids. V dropped 4 bases and J dropped 5; count of bases not matched to a gene: 4. CDR1 and CDR2 from the germline V gene are LGHNA and YNFKEQ.

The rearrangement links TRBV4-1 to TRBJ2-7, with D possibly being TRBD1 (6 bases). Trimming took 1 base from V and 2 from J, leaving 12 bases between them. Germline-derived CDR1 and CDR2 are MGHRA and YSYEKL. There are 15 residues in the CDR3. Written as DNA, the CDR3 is TGCGCCAGCAGCCAAGGAACAGGGATCACCTACGAGCAGTACTTC. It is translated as CASSQGTGITYEQYF.

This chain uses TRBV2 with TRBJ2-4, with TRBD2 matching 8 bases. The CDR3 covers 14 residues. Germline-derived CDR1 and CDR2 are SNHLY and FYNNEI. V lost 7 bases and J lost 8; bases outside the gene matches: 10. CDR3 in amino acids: CASNGGGLWDIQYF. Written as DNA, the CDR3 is TGTGCCAGCAACGGGGGGGGGCTCTGGGACATTCAGTACTTC.

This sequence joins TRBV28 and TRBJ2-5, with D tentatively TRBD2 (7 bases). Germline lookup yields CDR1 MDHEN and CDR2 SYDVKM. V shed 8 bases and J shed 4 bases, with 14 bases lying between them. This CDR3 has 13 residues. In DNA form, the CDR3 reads TGTGCCAGCCTTAGGGGGGGGCGAGAGACCCAGTACTTC. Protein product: CASLRGGRETQYF.

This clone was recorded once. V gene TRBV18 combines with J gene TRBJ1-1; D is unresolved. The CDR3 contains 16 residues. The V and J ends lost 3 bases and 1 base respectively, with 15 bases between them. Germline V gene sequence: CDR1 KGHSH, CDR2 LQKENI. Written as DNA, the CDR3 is TGTGCCAGCTCACCCCTCGATAGCAACTCGAACACTGAAGCTTTCTTT. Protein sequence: CASSPLDSNSNTEAFF.

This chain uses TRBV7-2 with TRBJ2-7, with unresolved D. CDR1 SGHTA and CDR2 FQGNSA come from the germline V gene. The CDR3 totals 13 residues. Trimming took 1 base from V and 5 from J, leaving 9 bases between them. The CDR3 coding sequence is TGTGCCAGCAGCTTAGAAACAGCAGACGAGCAGTACTTC. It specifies CASSLETADEQYF.